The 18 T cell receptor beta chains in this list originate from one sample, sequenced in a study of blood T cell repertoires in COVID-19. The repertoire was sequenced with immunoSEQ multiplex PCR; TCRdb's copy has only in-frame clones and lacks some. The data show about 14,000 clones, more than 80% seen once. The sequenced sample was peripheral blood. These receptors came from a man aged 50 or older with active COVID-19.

CDR3 amino acids: CASSQVRGATNEKLFF. DNA of the CDR3: TGTGCCAGCAGCCAAGTTCGGGGGGCTACTAATGAAAAACTGTTTTTT. The chain is built from TRBV4-2 and TRBJ1-4, with TRBD1 as a possible D gene (6 bases). Germline V gene lookup returns CDR1 LGHNA and CDR2 YNFKEQ. The ends were cut back, 1 base at V and 2 bases at J, with 11 bases in the middle. The CDR3 contains 16 residues.

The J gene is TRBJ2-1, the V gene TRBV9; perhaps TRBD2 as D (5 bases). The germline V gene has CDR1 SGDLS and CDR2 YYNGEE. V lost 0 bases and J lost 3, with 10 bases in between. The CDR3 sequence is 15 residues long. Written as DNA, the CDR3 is TGTGCCAGCAGCGTAGCGGGGAGAGACTACAATGAGCAGTTCTTC. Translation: CASSVAGRDYNEQFF.

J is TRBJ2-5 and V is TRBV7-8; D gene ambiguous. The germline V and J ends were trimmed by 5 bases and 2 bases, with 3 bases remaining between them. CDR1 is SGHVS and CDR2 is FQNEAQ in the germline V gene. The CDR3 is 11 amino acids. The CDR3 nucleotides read TGTGCCAGCAGCATACAAGAGACCCAGTACTTC. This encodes CASSIQETQYF.

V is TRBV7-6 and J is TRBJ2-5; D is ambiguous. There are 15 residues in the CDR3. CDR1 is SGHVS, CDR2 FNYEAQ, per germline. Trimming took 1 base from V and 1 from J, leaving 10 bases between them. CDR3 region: CASSLVWSPQETQYF. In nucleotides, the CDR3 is TGTGCCAGCAGCTTAGTCTGGAGCCCCCAAGAGACCCAGTACTTC.

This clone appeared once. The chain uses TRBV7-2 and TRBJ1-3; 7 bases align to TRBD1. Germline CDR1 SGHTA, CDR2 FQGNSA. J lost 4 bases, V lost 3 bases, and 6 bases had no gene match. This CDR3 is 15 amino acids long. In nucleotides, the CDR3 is TGTGCCAGCAGCTTGAGTAAGGACAGGGGAAACACCATATATTTT. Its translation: CASSLSKDRGNTIYF.

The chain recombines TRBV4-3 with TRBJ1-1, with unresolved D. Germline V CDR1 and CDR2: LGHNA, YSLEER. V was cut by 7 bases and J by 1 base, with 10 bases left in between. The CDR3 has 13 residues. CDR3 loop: CASNREGNTEAFF. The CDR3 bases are TGCGCCAGCAACCGGGAGGGGAACACTGAAGCTTTCTTT.

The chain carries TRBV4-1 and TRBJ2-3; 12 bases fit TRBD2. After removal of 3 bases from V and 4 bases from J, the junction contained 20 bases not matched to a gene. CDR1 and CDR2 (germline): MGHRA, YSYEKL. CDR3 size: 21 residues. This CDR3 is CASSHPPTTSGSVLLPDTQYF. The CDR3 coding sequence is TGCGCCAGCAGCCACCCCCCAACGACTAGCGGGAGTGTATTACTCCCAGATACGCAGTATTTT.

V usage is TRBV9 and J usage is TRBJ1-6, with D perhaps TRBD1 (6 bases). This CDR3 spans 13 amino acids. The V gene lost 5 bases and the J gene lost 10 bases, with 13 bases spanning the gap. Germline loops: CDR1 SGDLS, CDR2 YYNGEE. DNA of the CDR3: TGTGCCAGCAGAGGACAGATTGGGTCACCCCTCCACTTT. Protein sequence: CASRGQIGSPLHF.

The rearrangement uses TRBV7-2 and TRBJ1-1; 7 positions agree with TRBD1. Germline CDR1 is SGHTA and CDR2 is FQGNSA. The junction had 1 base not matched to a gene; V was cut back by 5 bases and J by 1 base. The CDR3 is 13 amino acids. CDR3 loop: CASSQGGNTEAFF. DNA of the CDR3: TGTGCCAGCAGCCAGGGGGGGAACACTGAAGCTTTCTTT.

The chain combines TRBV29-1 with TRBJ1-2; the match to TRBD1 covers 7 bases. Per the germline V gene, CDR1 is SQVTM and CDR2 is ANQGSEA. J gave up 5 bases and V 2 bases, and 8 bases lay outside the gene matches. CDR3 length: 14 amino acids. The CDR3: CSVEIWSTGYGYTF. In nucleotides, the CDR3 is TGCAGCGTTGAAATCTGGTCGACAGGGTATGGCTACACCTTC.

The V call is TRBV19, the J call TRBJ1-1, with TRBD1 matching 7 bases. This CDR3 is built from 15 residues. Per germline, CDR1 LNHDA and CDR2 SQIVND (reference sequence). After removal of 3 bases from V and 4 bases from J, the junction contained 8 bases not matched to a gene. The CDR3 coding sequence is TGTGCCAGTAGTATCTCCACGGCAGGGGGCACTGAAGCTTTCTTT. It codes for CASSISTAGGTEAFF.

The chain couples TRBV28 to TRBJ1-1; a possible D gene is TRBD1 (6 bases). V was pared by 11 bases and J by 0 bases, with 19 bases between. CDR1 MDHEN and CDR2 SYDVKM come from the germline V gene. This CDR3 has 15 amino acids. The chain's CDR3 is CAVRGSSYMNTEAFF. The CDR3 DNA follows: TGTGCCGTAAGGGGGTCCTCATACATGAACACTGAAGCTTTCTTT. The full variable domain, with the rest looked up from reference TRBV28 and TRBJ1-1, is DVKVTQSSRYLVKRTGEKVFLECVQDMDHENMFWYRQDPGLGLRLIYFSYDVKMKEKGDIPEGYSVSREKKERFSLILESASTNQTSMYLCAVRGSSYMNTEAFFGQGTRLTVV.

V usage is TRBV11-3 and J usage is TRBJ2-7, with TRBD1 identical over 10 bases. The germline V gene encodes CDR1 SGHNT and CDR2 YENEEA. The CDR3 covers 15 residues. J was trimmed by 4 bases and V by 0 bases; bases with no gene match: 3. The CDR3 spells CASSLDGQGGYEQYF. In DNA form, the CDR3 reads TGTGCCAGCAGCTTAGACGGACAGGGGGGTTACGAGCAGTACTTC.

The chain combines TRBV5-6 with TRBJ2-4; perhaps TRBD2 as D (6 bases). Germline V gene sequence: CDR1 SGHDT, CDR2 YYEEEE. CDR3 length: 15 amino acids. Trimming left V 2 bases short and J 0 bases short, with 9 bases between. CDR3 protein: CASSLRGLAKNIQYF. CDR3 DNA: TGTGCCAGCAGCTTAAGGGGACTAGCCAAAAACATTCAGTACTTC.

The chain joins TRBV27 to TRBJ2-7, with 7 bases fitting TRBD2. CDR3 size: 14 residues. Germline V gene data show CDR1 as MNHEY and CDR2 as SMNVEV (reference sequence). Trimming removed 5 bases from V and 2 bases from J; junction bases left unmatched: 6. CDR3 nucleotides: TGTGCCAGCAGTCTAGCGGACGGACCCTACGAGCAGTACTTC. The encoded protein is CASSLADGPYEQYF.

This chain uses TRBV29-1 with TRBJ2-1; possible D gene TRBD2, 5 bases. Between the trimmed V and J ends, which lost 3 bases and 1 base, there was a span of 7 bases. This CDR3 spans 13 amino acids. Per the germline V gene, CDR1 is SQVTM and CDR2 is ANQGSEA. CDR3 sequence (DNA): TGCAGCGTTGACGGGGAGTCCTACAATGAGCAGTTCTTC. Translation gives CSVDGESYNEQFF.

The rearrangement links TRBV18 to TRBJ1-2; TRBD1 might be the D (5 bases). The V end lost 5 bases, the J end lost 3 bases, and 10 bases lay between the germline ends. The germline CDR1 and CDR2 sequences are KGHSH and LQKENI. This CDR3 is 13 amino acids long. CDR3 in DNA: TGTGCCAGCTCAGCGACACAGGACTATGGCTACACCTTC. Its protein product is CASSATQDYGYTF.

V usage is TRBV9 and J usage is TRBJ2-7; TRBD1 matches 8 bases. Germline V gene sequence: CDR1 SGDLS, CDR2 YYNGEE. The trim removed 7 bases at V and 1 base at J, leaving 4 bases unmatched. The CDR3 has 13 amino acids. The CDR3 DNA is TGTGCCAGCGGGACAGGCAATTCCTACGAGCAGTACTTC. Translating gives CASGTGNSYEQYF.